This T cell receptor (beta chain) derives from a study of cytomegalovirus exposure and HLA in healthy donors. Overall study: HLA-typed donors were the source of about 85 million unique TCRs held in an early data release. Study-level findings and limits: TCR beta V segments were, for the most part, productive about 87% or about 30% of the time in an earlier analysis.

PCR primers comprised 60 Vbeta and 13 Jbeta primers. Using immunoSEQ multiplex PCR, the repertoire was profiled, and TCRdb retains in-frame clones only, with some absent. The sample records more than 200,000 clones, approximately 79% being singletons. The CDR3 extends over 16 amino acids. J lost 3 bases, V lost 0 bases, and 7 bases had no gene match. Germline V gene data show CDR1 as MNHNS and CDR2 as SASEGT. On this clone: The antigen is unknown.

The rearrangement joins TRBV6-1 to TRBJ1-1; 7 nucleotides agree with TRBD1. The material sequenced was PBMCs. This clonotype was sampled from a man aged 18 to 30 in good health and CMV-seronegative. The CDR3 region is CASSEAQGDRDTEAFF. CDR3 nucleotides: TGTGCCAGCAGTGAAGCCCAGGGGGATAGGGACACTGAAGCTTTCTTT.